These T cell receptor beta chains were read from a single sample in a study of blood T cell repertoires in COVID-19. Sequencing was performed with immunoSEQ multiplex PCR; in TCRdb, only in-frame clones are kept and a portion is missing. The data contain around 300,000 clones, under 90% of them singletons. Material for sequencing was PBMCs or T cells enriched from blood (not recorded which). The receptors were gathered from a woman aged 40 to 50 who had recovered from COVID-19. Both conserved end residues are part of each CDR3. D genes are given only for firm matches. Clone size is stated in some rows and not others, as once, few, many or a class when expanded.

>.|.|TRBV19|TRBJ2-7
CASSDRINSYEQYF
TGTGCCAGTAGCGACAGGATTAACTCCTACGAGCAGTACTTC
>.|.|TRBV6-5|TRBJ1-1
CASSSFGQPGTEAFF
TGTGCCAGCAGTTCGTTCGGACAGCCAGGGACTGAAGCTTTCTTT
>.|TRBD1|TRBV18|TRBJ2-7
CASSPVQGQGEQYF
TGTGCCAGCTCACCGGTACAGGGACAGGGCGAGCAGTACTTC
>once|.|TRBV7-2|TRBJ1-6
CASSFSTGSWNSPLHF
TGTGCCAGCAGCTTTTCCACAGGGAGCTGGAATTCACCCCTCCACTTT
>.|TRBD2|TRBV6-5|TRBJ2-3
CATRFPLAVTDTQYF
TGTGCCACCCGTTTCCCGCTAGCGGTCACAGATACGCAGTATTTT
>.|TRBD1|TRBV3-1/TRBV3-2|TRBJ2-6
CASSYYRGPGANVLTF
TGTGCCAGCAGCTACTACAGGGGGCCTGGGGCCAACGTCCTGACTTTC
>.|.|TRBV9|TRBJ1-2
CASSATTGLYGYTF
TGTGCCAGCAGCGCAACCACAGGCCTCTATGGCTACACCTTC
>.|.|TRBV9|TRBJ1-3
CASSGGESGNTIYF
TGTGCCAGCAGCGGGGGGGAGTCTGGAAACACCATATATTTT
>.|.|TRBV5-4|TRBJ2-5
CASSLSLETQYF
TGTGCCAGCAGCTTGTCACTCGAGACCCAGTACTTC
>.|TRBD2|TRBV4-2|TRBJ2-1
CASSQRSGRAYDEQFF
TGTGCCAGCAGCCAGAGAAGCGGGAGGGCCTACGATGAGCAGTTCTTC
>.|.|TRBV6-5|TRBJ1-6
CASSYSSRLDNSPLHF
TGTGCCAGCAGTTACTCATCCCGACTAGATAATTCACCCCTCCACTTT
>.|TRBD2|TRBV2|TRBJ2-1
CASSGRTSGSGRTYNEQFF
TGTGCCAGCAGTGGGAGGACTAGCGGAAGTGGTAGGACCTACAATGAGCAGTTCTTC
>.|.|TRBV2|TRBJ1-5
CASRAQGIPNQPQHF
TGTGCCAGCAGGGCACAGGGAATCCCCAATCAGCCCCAGCATTTT
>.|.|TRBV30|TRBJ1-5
CAWSSAGIRNQPQHF
TGTGCCTGGAGTAGCGCCGGGATCCGCAATCAGCCCCAGCATTTT
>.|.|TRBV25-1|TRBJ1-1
CATPRRDPPMEAFF
TGTGCCACTCCAAGGAGGGACCCCCCCATGGAAGCTTTCTTT
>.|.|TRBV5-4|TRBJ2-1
CASSLDSWNEQFF
TGTGCCAGCAGCTTGGATAGCTGGAATGAGCAGTTCTTC
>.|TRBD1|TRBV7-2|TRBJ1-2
CASSLDGQVYGYTF
TGTGCCAGCAGTTTAGACGGACAGGTCTATGGCTACACCTTC
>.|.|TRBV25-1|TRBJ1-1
CASRDSQNTEAFF
TGTGCCAGCAGGGACAGCCAGAACACTGAAGCTTTCTTT
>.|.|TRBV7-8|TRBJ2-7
CASSQLRSEQYF
TGTGCCAGCAGCCAACTCCGGTCCGAGCAGTACTTC
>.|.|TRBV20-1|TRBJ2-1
CSATFYNEQFF
TGCAGTGCTACATTTTACAATGAGCAGTTCTTC
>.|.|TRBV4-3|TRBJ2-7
CASSQETSYEQYF
TGCGCCAGCAGCCAAGAAACAAGTTACGAGCAGTACTTC
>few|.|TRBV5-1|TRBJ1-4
CASSLAREGEKLFF
TGCGCCAGCAGCTTGGCCAGGGAGGGTGAAAAACTGTTTTTT
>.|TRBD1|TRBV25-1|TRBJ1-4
CASSEYRGGWKTNEKLFF
TGTGCCAGCAGTGAATATAGAGGGGGCTGGAAAACTAATGAAAAACTGTTTTTT
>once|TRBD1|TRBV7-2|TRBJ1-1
CASSARGLWNTEAFF
TGTGCCAGCAGCGCGAGGGGGCTTTGGAACACTGAAGCTTTCTTT
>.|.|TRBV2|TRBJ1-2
CASSATLGGYGYTF
TGTGCCAGCAGCGCGACCCTCGGGGGCTATGGCTACACCTTC
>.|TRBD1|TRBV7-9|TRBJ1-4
CASSRAGQGNEKLFF
TGTGCCAGCAGTCGGGCGGGACAGGGGAATGAAAAACTGTTTTTT
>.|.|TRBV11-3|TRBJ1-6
CASSRIPRTVYNSPLHF
TGTGCCAGCAGCCGAATACCCAGGACAGTCTATAATTCACCCCTCCACTTT